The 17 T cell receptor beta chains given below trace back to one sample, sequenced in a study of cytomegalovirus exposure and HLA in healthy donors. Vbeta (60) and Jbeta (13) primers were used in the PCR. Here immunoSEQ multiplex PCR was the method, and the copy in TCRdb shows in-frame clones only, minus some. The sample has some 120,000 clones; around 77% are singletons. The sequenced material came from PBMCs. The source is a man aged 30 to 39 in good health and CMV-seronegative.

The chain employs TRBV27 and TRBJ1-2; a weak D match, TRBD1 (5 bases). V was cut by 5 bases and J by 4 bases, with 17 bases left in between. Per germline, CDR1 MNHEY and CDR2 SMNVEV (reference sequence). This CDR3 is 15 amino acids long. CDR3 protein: CASSMEGRNLYGYTF. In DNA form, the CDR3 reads TGTGCCAGCAGTATGGAGGGACGTAACCTCTATGGCTACACCTTC.

The CDR3 reads CASRIRENQPQHF. The CDR3, as DNA: TGTGCCAGCAGGATCCGGGAAAATCAGCCCCAGCATTTT. The chain employs TRBV6-5 and TRBJ1-5, with D unclear. The germline CDR1 and CDR2 sequences are MNHEY and SVGAGI. Between the trimmed V and J ends, which lost 6 bases and 4 bases, there was a span of 10 bases. This CDR3 has 13 residues.

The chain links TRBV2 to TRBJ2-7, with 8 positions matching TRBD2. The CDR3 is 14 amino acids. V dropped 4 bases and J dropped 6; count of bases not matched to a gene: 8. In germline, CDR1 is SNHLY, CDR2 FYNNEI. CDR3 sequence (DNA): TGTGCCAGCAGTGGGGGACTAGGCTTCGTCGAGCAGTACTTC. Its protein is CASSGGLGFVEQYF.

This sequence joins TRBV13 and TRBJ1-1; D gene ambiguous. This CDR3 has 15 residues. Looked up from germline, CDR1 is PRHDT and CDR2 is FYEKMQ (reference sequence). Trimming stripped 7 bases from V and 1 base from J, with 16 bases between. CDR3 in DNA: TGTGCCAGCACGGGCGGGAGGGTAGAGAACACTGAAGCTTTCTTT. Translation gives CASTGGRVENTEAFF. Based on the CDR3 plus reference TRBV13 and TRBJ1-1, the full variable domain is AAGVIQSPRHLIKEKRETATLKCYPIPRHDTVYWYQQGPGQDPQFLISFYEKMQSDKGSIPDRFSAQQFSDYHSELNMSSLELGDSALYFCASTGGRVENTEAFFGQGTRLTVV.

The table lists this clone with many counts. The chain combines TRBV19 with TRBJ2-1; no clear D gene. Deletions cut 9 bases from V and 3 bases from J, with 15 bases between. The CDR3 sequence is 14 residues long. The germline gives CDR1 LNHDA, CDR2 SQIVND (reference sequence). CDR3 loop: CASSDRHYYNEQFF. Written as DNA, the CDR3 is TGTGCCAGCTCCGACCGCCACTACTACAATGAGCAGTTCTTC.

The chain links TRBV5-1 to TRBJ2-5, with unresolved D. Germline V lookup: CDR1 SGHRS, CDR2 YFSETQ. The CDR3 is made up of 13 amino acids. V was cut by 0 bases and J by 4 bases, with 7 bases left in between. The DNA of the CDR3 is TGCGCCAGCAGCTTGGCTACAGCAGAGACCCAGTACTTC. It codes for CASSLATAETQYF.

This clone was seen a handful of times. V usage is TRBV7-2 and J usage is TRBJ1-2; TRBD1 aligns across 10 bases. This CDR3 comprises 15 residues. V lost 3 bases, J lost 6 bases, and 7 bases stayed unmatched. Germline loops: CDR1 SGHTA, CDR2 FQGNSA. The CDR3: CASSFYDRGRDGYTF. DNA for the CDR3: TGTGCCAGCAGCTTCTACGACAGGGGGCGGGATGGCTACACCTTC.

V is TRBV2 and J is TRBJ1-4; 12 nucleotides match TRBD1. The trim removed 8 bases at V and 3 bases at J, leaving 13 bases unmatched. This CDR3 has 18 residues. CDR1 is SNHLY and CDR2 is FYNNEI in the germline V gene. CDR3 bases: TGTGCCAGCCCCCCCGATAGGGGACAGGGGGCACCTAATGAAAAACTGTTTTTT. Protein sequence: CASPPDRGQGAPNEKLFF. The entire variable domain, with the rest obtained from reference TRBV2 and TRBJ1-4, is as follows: EPEVTQTPSHQVTQMGQEVILRCVPISNHLYFYWYRQILGQKVEFLVSFYNNEISEKSEIFDDQFSVERPDGSNFTLKIRSTKLEDSAMYFCASPPDRGQGAPNEKLFFGSGTQLSVL.

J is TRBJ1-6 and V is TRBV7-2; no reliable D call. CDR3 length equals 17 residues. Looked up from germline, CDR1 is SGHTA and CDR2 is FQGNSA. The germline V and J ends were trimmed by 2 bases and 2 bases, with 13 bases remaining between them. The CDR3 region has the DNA TGTGCCAGCAGCTTATCCGCCTCGGGGACCTATAATTCACCCCTCCACTTT. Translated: CASSLSASGTYNSPLHF.

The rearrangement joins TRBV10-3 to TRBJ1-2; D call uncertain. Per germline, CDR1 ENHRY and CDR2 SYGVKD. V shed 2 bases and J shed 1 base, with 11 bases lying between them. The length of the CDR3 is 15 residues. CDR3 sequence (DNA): TGTGCCATCAGTGAGGGAGGAGGTAGTAACTATGGCTACACCTTC. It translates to CAISEGGGSNYGYTF.

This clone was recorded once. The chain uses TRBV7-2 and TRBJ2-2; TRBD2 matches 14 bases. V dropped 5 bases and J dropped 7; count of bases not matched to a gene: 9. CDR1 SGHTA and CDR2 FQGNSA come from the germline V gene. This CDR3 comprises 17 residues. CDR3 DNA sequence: TGTGCCAGCAGCAGACTAGCGGGGGGGCCGCACAACGGGGAGCTGTTTTTT. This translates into CASSRLAGGPHNGELFF. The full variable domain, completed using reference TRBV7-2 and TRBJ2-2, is GAGVSQSPSNKVTEKGKDVELRCDPISGHTALYWYRQSLGQGLEFLIYFQGNSAPDKSGLPSDRFSAERTGGSVSTLTIQRTQQEDSAVYLCASSRLAGGPHNGELFFGEGSRLTVL.

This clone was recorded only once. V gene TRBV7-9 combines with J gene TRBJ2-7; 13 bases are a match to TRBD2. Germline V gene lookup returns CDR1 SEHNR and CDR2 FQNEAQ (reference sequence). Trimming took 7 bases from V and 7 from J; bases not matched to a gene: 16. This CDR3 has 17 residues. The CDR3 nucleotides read TGTGCCAGCACCGGGACTAGCGGGAACTCGCTAGGACGGGAGCAGTACTTC. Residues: CASTGTSGNSLGREQYF.

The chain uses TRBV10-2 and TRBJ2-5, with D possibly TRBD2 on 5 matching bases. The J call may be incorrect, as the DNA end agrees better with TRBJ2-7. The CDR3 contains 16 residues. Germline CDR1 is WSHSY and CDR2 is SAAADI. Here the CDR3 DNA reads TGCGCCAGCAGCCCACTTAGGGAGACAAGCTCCTACGAGCAGTACTTC. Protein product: CASSPLRETSSYEQYF.

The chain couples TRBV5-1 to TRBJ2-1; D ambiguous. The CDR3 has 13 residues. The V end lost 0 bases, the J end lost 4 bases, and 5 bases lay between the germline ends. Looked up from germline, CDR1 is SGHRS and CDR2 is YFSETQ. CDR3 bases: TGCGCCAGCAGCTTGGGTCTATACAATGAGCAGTTCTTC. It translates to CASSLGLYNEQFF.

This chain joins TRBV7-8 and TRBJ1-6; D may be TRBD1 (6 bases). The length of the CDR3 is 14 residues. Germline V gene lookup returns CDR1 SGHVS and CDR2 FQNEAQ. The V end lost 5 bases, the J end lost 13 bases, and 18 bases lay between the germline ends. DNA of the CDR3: TGTGCCAGCAGCCTCAGCGTACAGGGAGTTCCCCTCCACTTT. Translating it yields CASSLSVQGVPLHF.

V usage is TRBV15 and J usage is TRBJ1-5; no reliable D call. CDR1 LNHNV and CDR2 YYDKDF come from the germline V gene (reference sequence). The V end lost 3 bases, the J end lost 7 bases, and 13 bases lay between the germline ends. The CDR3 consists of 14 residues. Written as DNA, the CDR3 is TGTGCCACCAGCAGTGCCCAGGCCCGCCAGCCCCAGCATTTT. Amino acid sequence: CATSSAQARQPQHF.

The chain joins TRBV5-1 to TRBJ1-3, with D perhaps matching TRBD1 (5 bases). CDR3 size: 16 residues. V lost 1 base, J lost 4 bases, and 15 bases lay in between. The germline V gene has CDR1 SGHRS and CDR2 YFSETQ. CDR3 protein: CASSLFDSGNGNTIYF. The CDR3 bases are TGCGCCAGCAGCTTGTTTGATTCAGGGAACGGAAACACCATATATTTT.